The 3 T cell receptor beta chains listed next were all sequenced from one sample in a study of T cells after posttransplantation cyclophosphamide. The naive gate required viable CD3+CD4+ or CD3+CD8+ cells with CCR7+CD45RA+CD45RO-CD95-CD27+CD28+ phenotype. TCRdb's copy holds only in-frame clones and misses some; the assay was immunoSEQ multiplex PCR. This table holds 31,000 or so clones, under 95% found once. The specimen sequenced was naive CD4+ T cells sorted from PBMCs. These receptors came from an older woman in good health, CMV-negative, and a related stem cell transplant donor.

The chain uses TRBV18 and TRBJ1-3, with a tentative D call TRBD1 (6 bases). CDR1 KGHSH and CDR2 LQKENI come from the germline V gene. The V end was cut by 3 bases, the J end by 0 bases, with 9 bases between. The CDR3 runs to 15 residues. The CDR3 here is CASSPDRVSGNTIYF. CDR3 sequence (DNA): TGTGCCAGCTCACCGGACAGAGTCTCTGGAAACACCATATATTTT.

CDR3 in amino acids: CASTSAAQGDYSNQPQHF. For the CDR3, the DNA is TGTGCCAGCACCTCCGCCGCGCAGGGCGATTATAGCAATCAGCCCCAGCATTTT. This chain links TRBV5-6 with TRBJ1-5, with D perhaps TRBD1 (5 bases). Germline CDR1 SGHDT, CDR2 YYEEEE. The ends were cut back, 6 bases at V and 0 bases at J, with 22 bases in the middle. The CDR3 totals 18 residues.

The rearrangement links TRBV9 to TRBJ2-5; the match to TRBD2 covers 8 bases. The germline V gene has CDR1 SGDLS and CDR2 YYNGEE. The CDR3 covers 14 residues. J was trimmed by 5 bases and V by 4 bases; bases with no gene match: 7. The CDR3 loop reads CASSRRTSWETQYF. For the CDR3, the DNA is TGTGCCAGCAGCAGGAGGACTAGCTGGGAGACCCAGTACTTC.